This T cell receptor (beta chain) was sequenced for a study of T cells expressing NK-cell markers. Overall study findings and caveats: Nothing established the HCMV specificity of expanded NKG2C+ T cell clones.

As concerns this clonotype: The antigen remains unidentified.

What made the TCR beta cDNA was 5'RACE template switching with UMIs. TCRdb processed the 5' RACE reads again and assigns one entry to each CDR3 protein, with no DNA. In all, the sample yields a few hundred thousand distinct CDR3 sequences. The sequenced material came from blood T cells: a sorted CD56 or NKG2C T cell subset, CD4+ or CD8+ T cells, or bulk PBMC T cells (not recorded which). This receptor was obtained from a man aged 18 to 30 in good health.

CDR3 loop: CASSFNWASGRQYF. V usage is TRBV12-3 or TRBV12-4 and J usage is TRBJ2-7; checking the TCRdb D call of TRBD2 is not possible without DNA. CDR3 length equals 14 residues.